Presented here are 15 T cell receptor beta chains from one specimen sequenced in a study of blood T cell repertoires in COVID-19. Only in-frame clones appear in the TCRdb table, and some are missing; sequencing was by immunoSEQ multiplex PCR. The sample lists about 94,000 clones; 80% to 85% were seen once. The sequenced sample consisted of peripheral blood. Every receptor here comes from a man aged 55 to 70 with acute or convalescent COVID-19.

This sequence joins TRBV4-1 and TRBJ2-6; 9 bases fit TRBD1. The CDR3 has 18 amino acids. CDR1 MGHRA and CDR2 YSYEKL come from the germline V gene. The ends lost 4 bases at V and 1 base at J; junction bases unmatched: 8. In DNA form, the CDR3 reads TGCGCCAGCAGCCTTTACAGGGGGCTGGAATCTGGGGCCAACGTCCTGACTTTC. This encodes CASSLYRGLESGANVLTF.

V usage is TRBV7-2 and J usage is TRBJ1-2; D may be TRBD1 (6 bases). The V end was cut by 0 bases, the J end by 6 bases, with 8 bases between. This CDR3 has 13 residues. Germline lookup yields CDR1 SGHTA and CDR2 FQGNSA. As DNA, the CDR3 is TGTGCCAGCAGCTTAGCGAGGACAGATGGCTACACCTTC. This sequence encodes CASSLARTDGYTF.

The chain employs TRBV16 and TRBJ2-1; D is perhaps TRBD2 (6 bases). Germline assignment: CDR1 KGHSY and CDR2 FQNENV. V dropped 0 bases and J dropped 0 bases, with 6 bases sitting between them. The CDR3 sequence is 15 residues long. The CDR3 region has the DNA TGTGCCAGCAGCCAATCGGGGGGCTCCTACAATGAGCAGTTCTTC. Its protein product is CASSQSGGSYNEQFF.

J is TRBJ1-2 and V is TRBV2; no clear D. Per the germline V gene, CDR1 is SNHLY and CDR2 is FYNNEI. Trimming shortened V by 8 bases and J by 1 base, and 14 bases separated the two germline ends. The CDR3 contains 14 residues. CDR3 sequence reads: CASGEREINYGYTF. DNA of the CDR3: TGTGCCAGCGGGGAGCGGGAGATTAACTATGGCTACACCTTC.

The chain employs TRBV19 and TRBJ1-4; TRBD1 aligns across 8 bases. Losses at the gene ends were 6 bases for V and 6 bases for J; bases not matched to a gene: 12. The CDR3 has 16 residues. CDR1 LNHDA and CDR2 SQIVND come from the germline V gene (reference sequence). This CDR3 reads CASSLGQGGADEKLFF. The CDR3 DNA is TGTGCCAGTAGCCTCGGACAGGGTGGGGCGGATGAAAAACTGTTTTTT.

This chain joins TRBV12-5 and TRBJ1-5, with a possible D match to TRBD1 (6 bases). Trimming took 1 base from V and 0 from J, leaving 13 bases between them. The CDR3 loop spans 17 amino acids. The germline CDR1 and CDR2 sequences are LGHNT and FRNRAP. CDR3 DNA sequence: TGTGCTAGTGGTTTGGGGCCAGACAGGTATAGCAATCAGCCCCAGCATTTT. The encoded protein is CASGLGPDRYSNQPQHF.

The chain has TRBV30 and TRBJ1-5; a weak D match, TRBD1 (5 bases). Germline assignment: CDR1 GTSNPN and CDR2 SVGIG (reference sequence). This CDR3 has 14 amino acids. V was cut by 0 bases and J by 5 bases, with 11 bases left in between. The CDR3 spells CAWSVGQPDQPQHF. CDR3 sequence (DNA): TGTGCCTGGAGTGTGGGGCAGCCGGATCAGCCCCAGCATTTT. Looking up the rest from reference TRBV30 and TRBJ1-5 gives the full variable domain: SQTIHQWPATLVQPVGSPLSLECTVEGTSNPNLYWYRQAAGRGLQLLFYSVGIGQISSEVPQNLSASRPQDRQFILSSKKLLLSDSGFYLCAWSVGQPDQPQHFGDGTRLSIL.

This rearrangement joins TRBV24-1 to TRBJ1-5, with 10 bases identical to TRBD1. This CDR3 has 14 residues. Trimming cost V 9 bases and J 6 bases; bases outside gene matches: 7. Germline V gene sequence: CDR1 KGHDR, CDR2 SFDVKD. The CDR3 spells CATFRGQGSQPQHF. CDR3 coding DNA: TGTGCCACCTTTAGGGGACAGGGGTCTCAGCCCCAGCATTTT.

This clone came up a few times. The chain joins TRBV7-2 to TRBJ1-1; D not resolved. V shed 5 bases and J shed 3 bases, with 13 bases lying between them. The germline gives CDR1 SGHTA, CDR2 FQGNSA. The CDR3 totals 14 residues. This CDR3 reads CASSPAPGYTEAFF. CDR3 nucleotide sequence: TGTGCCAGCAGCCCCGCGCCGGGGTACACTGAAGCTTTCTTT.

Here the CDR3 DNA reads TGTGCCAGCAGCTTAGCGCGACTAGCGGTCGAGACCCAGTACTTC. Residues: CASSLARLAVETQYF. J is TRBJ2-5 and V is TRBV11-1, with 9 bases fitting TRBD2. Looked up from germline, CDR1 is SGHAT and CDR2 is FQDESV (reference sequence). Trimming removed 0 bases from V and 5 bases from J; junction bases left unmatched: 4. This CDR3 comprises 15 residues.

V is TRBV11-2 and J is TRBJ2-2, with TRBD2 identical over 13 bases. CDR3 length equals 18 residues. V shed 2 bases, J shed 3 bases, and the junction held 6 bases outside the gene matches. Germline V gives CDR1 SGHAT, CDR2 FQNNGV. The DNA for the CDR3 is TGTGCCAGCAGCTTAAGGACTAGCGGGGGCCAATACACCGGGGAGCTGTTTTTT. This encodes CASSLRTSGGQYTGELFF.

This chain links TRBV7-9 with TRBJ1-5, with TRBD1 as a possible D gene (5 bases). V gave up 5 bases and J gave up 2 bases, with 13 bases separating them. CDR1 is SEHNR, CDR2 FQNEAQ, per germline (reference sequence). CDR3 length: 15 amino acids. CDR3 sequence: CASSPRGGGNQPQHF. CDR3 DNA: TGTGCCAGCAGCCCCCGGGGGGGTGGCAATCAGCCCCAGCATTTT.

The chain links TRBV18 to TRBJ2-6; D is perhaps TRBD1 (5 bases). Germline CDR1 is KGHSH and CDR2 is LQKENI. The CDR3 runs to 17 residues. Between the trimmed V and J ends, which lost 2 bases and 0 bases, there was a span of 11 bases. CDR3 DNA: TGTGCCAGCTCACCAAACCAAGGGGCCTCTGGGGCCAACGTCCTGACTTTC. Protein product: CASSPNQGASGANVLTF.

A remark on this clone: In the same sample, other DNA sequences code for this CDR3. The chain couples TRBV30 to TRBJ1-1; 12 bases map to TRBD1. The junction had 3 bases not matched to a gene; V was cut back by 3 bases and J by 4 bases. The CDR3 length is 14 residues. CDR1 GTSNPN and CDR2 SVGIG come from the germline V gene (reference sequence). As DNA, the CDR3 is TGTGCCTGGAGGGGACAGGGGGCTGGCACTGAAGCTTTCTTT. Its translation: CAWRGQGAGTEAFF.

This clone came up once. The rearrangement links TRBV12-3 or TRBV12-4 to TRBJ1-1; D unclear. V was shortened by 7 bases and J by 4 bases, with 10 bases between the two germline ends. The CDR3 consists of 12 residues. This CDR3 is CASNLGSTEAFF. As DNA, the CDR3 is TGTGCCAGCAATTTGGGGAGCACTGAAGCTTTCTTT.